The clone carrying this T cell receptor beta chain was seen a handful of times. Its target is not known. cDNA reverse transcribed from extracted RNA served as the sequencing template. Assay: immunoSEQ multiplex PCR; the TCRdb copy retains only in-frame clones and omits some. The data contain some 110,000 clones, approximately 38% of them singletons. These data originate in a study of CD8+ T cells in alopecia areata. Whole-study context: Treatment comprised oral tofacitinib, 5 to 10 mg twice daily, in treated patients.

Study-level findings and limits: Scalp samples also yield sequences from resident alphabeta T cells of normal skin.

Researchers took lesional scalp punch biopsies and peripheral blood from people who were alopecia areata patients. Looked up from germline, CDR1 is SGHRS and CDR2 is YFSETQ. Trimming pared 0 bases from V and 5 bases from J, leaving 12 bases between. This CDR3 comprises 15 residues. Specimen: CD4+ T cells sorted from blood. V and J are TRBV5-1 and TRBJ2-1, with D maybe TRBD1 (6 bases). The TCR was taken from a human donor with alopecia areata. CDR3 bases: TGCGCCAGCAGCTTGGGTGCAGGGGTCAACAATGAGCAGTTCTTC. Its translation is CASSLGAGVNNEQFF.